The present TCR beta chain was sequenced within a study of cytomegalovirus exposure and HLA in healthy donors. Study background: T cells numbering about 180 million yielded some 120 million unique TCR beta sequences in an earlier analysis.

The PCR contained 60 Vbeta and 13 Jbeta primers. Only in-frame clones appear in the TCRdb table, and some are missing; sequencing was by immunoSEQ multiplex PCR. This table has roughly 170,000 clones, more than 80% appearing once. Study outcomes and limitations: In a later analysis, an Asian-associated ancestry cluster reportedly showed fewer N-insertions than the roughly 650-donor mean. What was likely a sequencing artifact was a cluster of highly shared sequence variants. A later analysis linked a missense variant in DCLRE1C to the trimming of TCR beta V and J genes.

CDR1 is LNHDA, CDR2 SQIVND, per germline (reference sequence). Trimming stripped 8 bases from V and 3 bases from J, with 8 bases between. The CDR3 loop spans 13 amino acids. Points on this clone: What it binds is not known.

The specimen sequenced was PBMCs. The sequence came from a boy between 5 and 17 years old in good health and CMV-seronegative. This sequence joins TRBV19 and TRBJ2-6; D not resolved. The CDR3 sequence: CASAIGGANVLTF. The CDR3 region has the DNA TGTGCCAGTGCGATTGGTGGGGCCAACGTCCTGACTTTC. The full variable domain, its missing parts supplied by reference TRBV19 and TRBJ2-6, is DGGITQSPKYLFRKEGQNVTLSCEQNLNHDAMYWYRQDPGQGLRLIYYSQIVNDFQKGDIAEGYSVSREKKESFPLTVTSAQKNPTAFYLCASAIGGANVLTFGAGSRLTVL.